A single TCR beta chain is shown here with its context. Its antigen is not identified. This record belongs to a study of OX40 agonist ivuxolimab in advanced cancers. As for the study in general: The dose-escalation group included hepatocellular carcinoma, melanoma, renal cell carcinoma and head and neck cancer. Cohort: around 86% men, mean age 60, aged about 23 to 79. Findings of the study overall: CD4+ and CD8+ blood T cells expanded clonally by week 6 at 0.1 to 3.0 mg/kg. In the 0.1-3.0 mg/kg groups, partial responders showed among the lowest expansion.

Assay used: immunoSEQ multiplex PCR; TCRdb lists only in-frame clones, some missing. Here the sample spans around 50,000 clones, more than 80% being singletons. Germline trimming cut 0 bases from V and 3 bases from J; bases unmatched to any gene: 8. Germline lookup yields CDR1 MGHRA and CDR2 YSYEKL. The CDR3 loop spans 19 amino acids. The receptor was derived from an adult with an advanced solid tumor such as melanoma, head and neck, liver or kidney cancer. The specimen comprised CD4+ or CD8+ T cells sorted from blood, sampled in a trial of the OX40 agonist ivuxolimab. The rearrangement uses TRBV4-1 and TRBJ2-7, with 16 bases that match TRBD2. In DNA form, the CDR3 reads TGCGCCAGCAGCCAAGATCCAGGGACTAGCGGGAGGGCATACTACGAGCAGTACTTC. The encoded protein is CASSQDPGTSGRAYYEQYF.